This entry lists 16 T cell receptor beta chains sequenced from one sample in a study of T cells in Graves' hyperthyroidism and ophthalmopathy. From RNA transcripts, TCR beta CDR3 regions were amplified. The primer set for the first-round RT-PCR of the TCR CDR3 was HTBI. Each CDR3 protein gets one entry after TCRdb re-called the multiplex PCR reads with MiXCR. Of more than 500,000 distinct CDR3 sequences in the sample, around 50% were seen once. Sequencing was carried out using peripheral blood or thyroid tissue (not recorded which). Receptors were obtained from an adult woman with Graves' disease, either hyperthyroidism or ophthalmopathy (not recorded which).

The table lists this clonotype with a few counts. This rearrangement joins TRBV5-4 to TRBJ1-1; a weak D match, TRBD1 (5 bases). The V end lost 4 bases, the J end lost 4 bases, and 14 bases lay between the germline ends. The CDR3 contains 14 residues. The germline CDR1 and CDR2 sequences are SGHNT and YYREEE (reference sequence). The CDR3 nucleotides are TGTGCCAGCAGCGCCCCAGGGAAGGCCACTGAAGCTTTCTTT. Its protein is CASSAPGKATEAFF.

Comment on this clonotype: This may arise from a read error, as a much more abundant clone is one base away. The CDR3 protein is CAGSLLRQPNTEAFF. CDR3 DNA: TGTGCCGGCAGCTTATTAAGGCAGCCAAACACTGAAGCTTTCTTT. The gene calls are TRBV7-9 and TRBJ1-1; D is undetermined. The CDR3 is made up of 15 amino acids. The germline gives CDR1 SEHNR, CDR2 FQNEAQ (reference sequence).

The chain recombines TRBV7-9 with TRBJ2-3; TRBD2 matches 8 bases. The CDR3 length is 17 residues. Trimming cost V 5 bases and J 1 base; bases outside gene matches: 11. The V gene's germline CDR1 is SEHNR and CDR2 FQNEAQ (reference sequence). The CDR3 nucleotides are TGTGCCAGCAGCCCCCCTTCGGGACTAGGTGGCACAGATACGCAGTATTTT. It is translated as CASSPPSGLGGTDTQYF.

This chain uses TRBV20-1 with TRBJ2-5; 9 bases align to TRBD1. CDR3 length: 12 amino acids. CDR1 is DFQATT and CDR2 is SNEGSKA in the germline V gene (reference sequence). Losses at the gene ends were 5 bases for V and 4 bases for J; bases not matched to a gene: 2. The CDR3 is CSAGGQGETQYF. DNA for the CDR3: TGCAGTGCTGGGGGACAGGGAGAGACCCAGTACTTC.

The genes are TRBV4-3 and TRBJ2-2; 8 positions agree with TRBD2. The V gene end was trimmed by 4 bases and the J gene end by 6 bases; junction bases not matched to a gene: 13. The germline gives CDR1 LGHNA, CDR2 YSLEER. The CDR3 is 17 amino acids. CDR3 bases: TGCGCCAGCAGCCTACAACCAAGCGGGAGTACGGCCGGGGAGCTGTTTTTT. Its protein is CASSLQPSGSTAGELFF.

There are many counts of this clonotype. This chain uses TRBV12-3 or TRBV12-4 with TRBJ1-1, with 8 bases identical to TRBD1. V was pared by 5 bases and J by 6 bases, with 8 bases of the junction left unmatched. CDR3 size: 14 residues. CDR3 bases: TGTGCCAGCAGTCCGCAGGGGGCAGCGTCTGAAGCTTTCTTT. Its protein product is CASSPQGAASEAFF.

This chain connects TRBV20-1 to TRBJ1-5; weak D call: TRBD1 (5 bases). V gave up 1 base and J gave up 11 bases, with 12 bases separating them. CDR1 is DFQATT, CDR2 SNEGSKA, per germline (reference sequence). The CDR3 is 12 residues long. The chain's CDR3 is CSARVSRETQHF. In DNA form, the CDR3 reads TGCAGTGCTAGAGTTAGCAGGGAGACCCAGCATTTT.

This rearrangement joins TRBV11-2 to TRBJ2-1, with 8 positions matching TRBD2. CDR3 length equals 17 residues. Germline-derived CDR1 and CDR2 are SGHAT and FQNNGV. Trimming cost V 4 bases and J 7 bases; bases outside gene matches: 15. The CDR3 bases are TGTGCCAGCAGCTGGGGGGCTAGCGGGCTCGATAGGAATGAGCAGTTCTTC. Translated, it gives CASSWGASGLDRNEQFF.

The V gene is TRBV10-3, the J gene TRBJ2-7, with 9 bases identical to TRBD1. CDR1 is ENHRY, CDR2 SYGVKD, per germline. With 6 bases clipped from V and 6 bases from J, the junction kept 6 bases outside the gene matches. The CDR3 runs 13 residues. CDR3 nucleotides: TGTGCCATCAGGGGGACAGGGTCGGGCGAGCAGTACTTC. Amino acids: CAIRGTGSGEQYF.

In its sample, this clonotype was seen a few times. The chain combines TRBV20-1 with TRBJ2-7; a weak D match, TRBD1 (6 bases). Germline CDR1 reads DFQATT; CDR2 reads SNEGSKA (reference sequence). Trimming cost V 3 bases and J 5 bases, with 11 bases left between them. The CDR3 totals 12 residues. The CDR3 here is CSASLQGDEQYF. Written as DNA, the CDR3 is TGCAGTGCTAGCCTACAGGGCGACGAGCAGTACTTC.

The genes are TRBV6-5 and TRBJ2-2; D is uncertain. CDR1 is MNHEY, CDR2 SVGAGI, per germline. The CDR3 is 14 residues long. V gave up 4 bases and J gave up 0 bases, with 6 bases separating them. The CDR3 spells CASSLSPNTGELFF. The CDR3 nucleotides read TGTGCCAGCAGTTTAAGTCCGAACACCGGGGAGCTGTTTTTT.

This clonotype was recorded a few times. V and J are TRBV30 and TRBJ1-2; D is ambiguous. The CDR3 consists of 13 residues. Trimming shortened V by 1 base and J by 5 bases, and 11 bases separated the two germline ends. Germline lookup yields CDR1 GTSNPN and CDR2 SVGIG (reference sequence). CDR3 coding DNA: TGTGCCTGGAGTGACTTTAGTGGGTATGGCTACACCTTC. Translated, it gives CAWSDFSGYGYTF.

The rearrangement joins TRBV2 to TRBJ1-2; no reliable D call. Trimming pared 6 bases from V and 0 bases from J, leaving 17 bases between. The CDR3 length is 16 residues. CDR1 is SNHLY, CDR2 FYNNEI, per germline. The CDR3: CASSKTETATNYGYTF. The DNA for the CDR3 is TGTGCCAGCAGCAAGACCGAAACTGCCACTAACTATGGCTACACCTTC.

The chain joins TRBV7-8 to TRBJ2-1, with 7 bases that match TRBD1. Germline V gene sequence: CDR1 SGHVS, CDR2 FQNEAQ. CDR3 length: 16 residues. The V gene end was trimmed by 3 bases and the J gene end by 0 bases; junction bases not matched to a gene: 5. CDR3 loop: CASSFRGGHSYNEQFF. In nucleotides, the CDR3 is TGTGCCAGCAGCTTTAGAGGGGGCCACTCCTACAATGAGCAGTTCTTC.

CDR3 protein: CASSEEGAGELFF. DNA of the CDR3: TGCGCCAGCAGCGAAGAGGGGGCCGGGGAGCTGTTTTTT. This chain links TRBV5-1 with TRBJ2-2; possibly TRBD1 for D (6 bases). The CDR3 consists of 13 residues. CDR1 and CDR2 (germline): SGHRS, YFSETQ. The V and J ends lost 4 bases and 6 bases respectively, with 10 bases between them.

Turning to this clonotype: A read error may explain this, as a much larger clone is one base away. The chain has TRBV5-6 and TRBJ2-5; 10 nucleotides agree with TRBD2. With V trimmed by 6 bases and J by 5 bases, 19 bases remained unmatched. This CDR3 is 18 amino acids long. Per germline, CDR1 SGHDT and CDR2 YYEEEE. The CDR3 here is CASNPALGLAATWETQYF. DNA of the CDR3: TGTGCCAGCAACCCCGCCCTAGGACTAGCGGCTACGTGGGAGACCCAGTACTTC.